This T cell receptor (beta chain) was captured by sequencing in a study of blood T cell repertoires in COVID-19. Clones were read by immunoSEQ multiplex PCR, and TCRdb kept only the in-frame ones, dropping some. The sample holds about 26,000 clones, around 91% seen once. The CDR3 is 18 residues long. The V and J ends lost 3 bases and 4 bases, in that order; junction bases with no gene match: 7. Germline V gives CDR1 SGDLS, CDR2 YYNGEE. The source is a man between 65 and 85 years old with acute or convalescent COVID-19. Sequencing input: peripheral blood. The chain joins TRBV9 to TRBJ2-2; 15 nucleotides match TRBD2. The CDR3 sequence: CASSEGLAGGPGTGELFF. Written as DNA, the CDR3 is TGTGCCAGCAGCGAAGGACTAGCGGGAGGGCCGGGCACCGGGGAGCTGTTTTTT.